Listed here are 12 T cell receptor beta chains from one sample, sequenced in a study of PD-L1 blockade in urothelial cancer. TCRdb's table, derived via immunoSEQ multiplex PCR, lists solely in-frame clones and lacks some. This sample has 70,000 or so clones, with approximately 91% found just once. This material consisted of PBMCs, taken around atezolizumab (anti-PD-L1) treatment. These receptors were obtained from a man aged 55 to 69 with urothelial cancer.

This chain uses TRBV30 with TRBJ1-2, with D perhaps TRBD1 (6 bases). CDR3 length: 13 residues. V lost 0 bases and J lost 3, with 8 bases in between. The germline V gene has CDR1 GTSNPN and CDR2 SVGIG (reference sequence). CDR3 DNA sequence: TGTGCCTGGAGTGTAGGGGGTGACTATGGCTACACCTTC. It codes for CAWSVGGDYGYTF.

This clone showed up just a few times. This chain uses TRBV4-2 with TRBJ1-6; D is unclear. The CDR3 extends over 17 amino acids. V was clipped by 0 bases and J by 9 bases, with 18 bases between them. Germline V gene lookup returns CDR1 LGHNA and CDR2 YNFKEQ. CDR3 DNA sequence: TGTGCCAGCAGCCAAGAGGTAGGGAGCCTGACGGGTTCACCCCTCCACTTT. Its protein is CASSQEVGSLTGSPLHF.

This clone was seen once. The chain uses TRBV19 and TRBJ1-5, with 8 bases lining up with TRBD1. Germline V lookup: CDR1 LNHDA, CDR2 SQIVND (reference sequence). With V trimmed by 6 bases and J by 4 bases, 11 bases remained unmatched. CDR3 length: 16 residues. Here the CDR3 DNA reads TGTGCCAGTAGCCATGACAGGGGACGGACGAATCAGCCCCAGCATTTT. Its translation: CASSHDRGRTNQPQHF.

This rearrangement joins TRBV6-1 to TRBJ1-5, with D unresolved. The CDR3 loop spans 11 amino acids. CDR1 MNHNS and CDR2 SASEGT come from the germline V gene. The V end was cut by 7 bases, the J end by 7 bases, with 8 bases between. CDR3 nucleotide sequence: TGTGCCAGCAAAGAGGGACAGCCCCAGCATTTT. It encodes CASKEGQPQHF.

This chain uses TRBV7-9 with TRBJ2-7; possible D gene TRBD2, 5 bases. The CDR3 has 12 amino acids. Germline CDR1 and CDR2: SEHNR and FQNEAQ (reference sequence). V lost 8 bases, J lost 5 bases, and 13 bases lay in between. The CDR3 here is CASGRDLDEQYF. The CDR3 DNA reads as TGTGCCAGCGGACGGGATCTCGACGAGCAGTACTTC. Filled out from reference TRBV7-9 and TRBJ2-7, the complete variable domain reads DTGVSQNPRHKITKRGQNVTFRCDPISEHNRLYWYRQTLGQGPEFLTYFQNEAQLEKSRLLSDRFSAERPKGSFSTLEIQRTEQGDSAMYLCASGRDLDEQYFGPGTRLTVT.

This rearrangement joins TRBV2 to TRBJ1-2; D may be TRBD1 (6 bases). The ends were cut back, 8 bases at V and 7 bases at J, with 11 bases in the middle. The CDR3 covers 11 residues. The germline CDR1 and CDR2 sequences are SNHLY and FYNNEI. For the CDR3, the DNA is TGTGCCAGCGAACAGGGCCCTGGCTACACCTTC. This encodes CASEQGPGYTF.

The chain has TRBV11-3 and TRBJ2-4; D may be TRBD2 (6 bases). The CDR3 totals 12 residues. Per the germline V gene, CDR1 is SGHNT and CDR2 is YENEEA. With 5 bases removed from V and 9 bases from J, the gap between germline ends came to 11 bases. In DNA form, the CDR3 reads TGTGCCAGCAGCAGCCTTAGCGGCATTCAGTACTTC. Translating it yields CASSSLSGIQYF.

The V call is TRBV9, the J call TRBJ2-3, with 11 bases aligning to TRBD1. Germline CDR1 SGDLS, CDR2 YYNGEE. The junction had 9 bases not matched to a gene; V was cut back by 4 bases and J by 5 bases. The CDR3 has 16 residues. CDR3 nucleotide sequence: TGTGCCAGCAGCCCCCGGACAGGGGGCGTGGGAGATACGCAGTATTTT. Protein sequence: CASSPRTGGVGDTQYF.

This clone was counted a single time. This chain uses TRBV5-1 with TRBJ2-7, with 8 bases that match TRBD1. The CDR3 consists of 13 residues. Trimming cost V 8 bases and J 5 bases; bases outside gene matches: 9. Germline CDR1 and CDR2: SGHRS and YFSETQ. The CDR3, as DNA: TGCGCCAGGTTCGACAGGGGCAACGACGAGCAGTACTTC. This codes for CARFDRGNDEQYF.

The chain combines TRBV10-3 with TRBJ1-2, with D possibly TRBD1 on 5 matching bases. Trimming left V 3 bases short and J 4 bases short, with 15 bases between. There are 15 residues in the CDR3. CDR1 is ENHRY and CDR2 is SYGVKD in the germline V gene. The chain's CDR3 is CAISDSDRFSYGYTF. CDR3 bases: TGTGCCATCAGTGACTCCGACAGATTCTCCTATGGCTACACCTTC.

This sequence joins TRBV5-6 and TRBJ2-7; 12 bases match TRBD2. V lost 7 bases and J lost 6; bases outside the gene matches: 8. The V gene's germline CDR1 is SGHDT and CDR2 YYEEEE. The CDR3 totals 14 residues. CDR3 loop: CASGGLAGGREQYF. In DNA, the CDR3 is TGTGCCAGCGGCGGCCTAGCGGGAGGGCGCGAGCAGTACTTC.

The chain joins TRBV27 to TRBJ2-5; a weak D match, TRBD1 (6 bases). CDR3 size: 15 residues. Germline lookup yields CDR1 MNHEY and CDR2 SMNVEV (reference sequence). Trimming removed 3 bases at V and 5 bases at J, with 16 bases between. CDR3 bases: TGTGCCAGCAGTTTTGGCCAGGGGAGAAGGGAGACCCAGTACTTC. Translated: CASSFGQGRRETQYF.